This is a list of T cell receptor beta chains from one sample in a study of a mutant IDH1 vaccine in newly diagnosed glioma. Some clones are missing from TCRdb's copy, which holds only in-frame ones; the method was immunoSEQ multiplex PCR. Of some 59,000 clones in the sample, roughly 80% were seen once. Sample: PBMCs, taken from a glioma patient treated with radiotherapy, temozolomide or both. Receptor source: a man in his late teens or twenties with glioma. Both conserved end residues are part of each CDR3. The D gene is left open where the match is weak. Clone size, where shown, is once, few, many, or a class for clones that have expanded.

CDR3 DNA	CDR3 protein	D gene	clone size	V gene	J gene
TGTGCCAGCAGTTACGGGGGGACTAATGAAAAACTGTTTTTT	CASSYGGTNEKLFF	.	.	TRBV6-5	TRBJ1-4
TGTGCCATCAGGGGACAGGGCGCTTCCGAGAACACTGAAGCTTTCTTT	CAIRGQGASENTEAFF	TRBD1	few	TRBV10-3	TRBJ1-1
TGTGCCAGCAGCCGTGCGGGCAGAGCGAACACCGGGGAGCTGTTTTTT	CASSRAGRANTGELFF	.	.	TRBV14	TRBJ2-2
TGTGCCAGCAGCTTGGCTGGGCTTGAAGCTTTCTTT	CASSLAGLEAFF	.	few	TRBV5-6	TRBJ1-1
TGCAGCGTTAAAATCGGGACAGGCAATCAGCCCCAGCATTTT	CSVKIGTGNQPQHF	TRBD1	.	TRBV29-1	TRBJ1-5
TGTGCCAGCAGTGGCTATAGCGGGGGGGGTTACTCCTACGAGCAGTACTTC	CASSGYSGGGYSYEQYF	TRBD2	.	TRBV6-1	TRBJ2-7
TGTGCCTGGACAGGGGGTAACTATGGCTACACCTTC	CAWTGGNYGYTF	TRBD1	.	TRBV30	TRBJ1-2
TGTGCCAGCAGTAAGGACAGGGGGGGTTATGGCTACACCTTC	CASSKDRGGYGYTF	TRBD1	.	TRBV6-5	TRBJ1-2
TGTGCCAGCAGCTTCCCTTCTCAGGGTACGGGCTACACCTTC	CASSFPSQGTGYTF	.	few	TRBV7-2	TRBJ1-2
TGTGCCAGCATAACGTCAGGGGCCTCAGGCCACAATAATGAAAAACTGTTTTTT	CASITSGASGHNNEKLFF	.	once	TRBV2	TRBJ1-4
TGCGCCAGCAGCTCCGTAACCGGGACTAGCGGGAGAGAGCAGTTCTTC	CASSSVTGTSGREQFF	TRBD2	.	TRBV5-1	TRBJ2-1
TGTGCCAGCAGTGAGGGGGGTGGCTACACCTTC	CASSEGGGYTF	.	.	TRBV2	TRBJ1-2
TGTGCCAGCAGCTTCCAGAGCCTTTTAAACACCGGGGAGCTGTTTTTT	CASSFQSLLNTGELFF	.	.	TRBV9	TRBJ2-2
TGTGCCAGCAGTTCCACAGGGGGCGCCTGGAGTGACTATGGCTACACCTTC	CASSSTGGAWSDYGYTF	TRBD1	.	TRBV27	TRBJ1-2
TGCGCCAGCAGTCCGGGACAGGGGTACAATGAGCAGTTCTTC	CASSPGQGYNEQFF	TRBD1	.	TRBV4-3	TRBJ2-1
TGCGCCAGCAGCTTCGACAATCCAAAGTACAATGAGCAGTTCTTC	CASSFDNPKYNEQFF	.	.	TRBV4-3	TRBJ2-1